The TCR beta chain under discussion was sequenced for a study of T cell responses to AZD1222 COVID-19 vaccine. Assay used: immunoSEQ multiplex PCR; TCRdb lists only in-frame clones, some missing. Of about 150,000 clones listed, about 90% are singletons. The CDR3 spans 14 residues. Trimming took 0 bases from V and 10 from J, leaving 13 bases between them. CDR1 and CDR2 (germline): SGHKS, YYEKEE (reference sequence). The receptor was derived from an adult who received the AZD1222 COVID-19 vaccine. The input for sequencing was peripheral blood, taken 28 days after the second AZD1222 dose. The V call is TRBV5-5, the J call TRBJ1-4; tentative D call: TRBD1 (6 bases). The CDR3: CASSLAGAGGKLFF. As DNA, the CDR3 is TGTGCCAGCAGCTTGGCGGGGGCTGGAGGAAAACTGTTTTTT.